This TCR beta chain was captured by sequencing in a study of blood T cell repertoires in COVID-19. Assay: immunoSEQ multiplex PCR; the TCRdb copy retains only in-frame clones and omits some. Of 89,000 or so clones in the sample, roughly nine tenths were seen once. The V end lost 3 bases, the J end lost 0 bases, and 8 bases lay between the germline ends. This CDR3 has 14 residues. Germline values: CDR1 KGHSH, CDR2 LQKENI. Enrolled during active infection, Seattle patients were then followed longitudinally. This rearrangement joins TRBV18 to TRBJ1-2, with D perhaps TRBD1 (6 bases). The TCR was taken from a man aged 45-65 years with COVID-19, enrolled during active disease. Sequencing was done on a sample of peripheral blood. CDR3 in amino acids: CASSPGQPNYGYTF. The CDR3 nucleotides are TGTGCCAGCTCACCCGGACAGCCTAACTATGGCTACACCTTC.